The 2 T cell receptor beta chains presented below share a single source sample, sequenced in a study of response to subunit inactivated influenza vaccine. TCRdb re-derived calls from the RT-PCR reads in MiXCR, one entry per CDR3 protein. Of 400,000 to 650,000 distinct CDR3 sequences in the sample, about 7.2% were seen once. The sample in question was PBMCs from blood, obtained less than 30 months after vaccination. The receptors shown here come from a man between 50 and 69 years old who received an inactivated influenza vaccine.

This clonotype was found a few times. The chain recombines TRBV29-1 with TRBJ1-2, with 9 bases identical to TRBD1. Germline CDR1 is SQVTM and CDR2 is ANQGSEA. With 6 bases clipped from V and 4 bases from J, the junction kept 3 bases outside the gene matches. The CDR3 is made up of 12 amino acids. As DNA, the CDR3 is TGCAGCGTACAGGGGGCGACCTATGGCTACACCTTC. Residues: CSVQGATYGYTF.

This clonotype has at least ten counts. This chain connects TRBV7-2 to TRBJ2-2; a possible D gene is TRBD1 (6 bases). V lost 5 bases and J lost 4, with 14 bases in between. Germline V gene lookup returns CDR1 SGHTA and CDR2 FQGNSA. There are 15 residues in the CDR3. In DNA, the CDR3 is TGTGCCAGCAGCCCGCGCGGACAGTCCACCGGGGAGCTGTTTTTT. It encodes CASSPRGQSTGELFF.